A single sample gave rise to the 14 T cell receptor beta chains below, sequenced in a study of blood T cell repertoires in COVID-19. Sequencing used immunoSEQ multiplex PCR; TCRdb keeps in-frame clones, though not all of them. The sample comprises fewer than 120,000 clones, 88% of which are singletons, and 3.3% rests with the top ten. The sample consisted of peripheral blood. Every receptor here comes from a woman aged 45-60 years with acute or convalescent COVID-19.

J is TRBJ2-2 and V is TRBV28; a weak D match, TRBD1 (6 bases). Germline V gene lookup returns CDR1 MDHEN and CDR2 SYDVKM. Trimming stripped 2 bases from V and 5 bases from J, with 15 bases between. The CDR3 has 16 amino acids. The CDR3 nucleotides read TGTGCCAGCAGTTTAGGGGGCGGGTATACAACCGGGGAGCTGTTTTTT. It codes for CASSLGGGYTTGELFF.

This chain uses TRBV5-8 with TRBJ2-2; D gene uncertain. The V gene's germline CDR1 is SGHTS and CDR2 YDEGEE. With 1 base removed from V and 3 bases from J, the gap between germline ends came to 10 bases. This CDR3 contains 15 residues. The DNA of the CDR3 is TGTGCCAGCAGCTTGTTGCAGGTCGACACCGGGGAGCTGTTTTTT. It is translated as CASSLLQVDTGELFF.

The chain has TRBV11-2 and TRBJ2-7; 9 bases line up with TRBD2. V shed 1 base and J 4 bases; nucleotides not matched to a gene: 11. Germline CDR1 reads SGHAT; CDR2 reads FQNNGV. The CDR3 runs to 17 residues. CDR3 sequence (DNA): TGTGCCAGCAGCTTAGGTCTGCTAGCGCGGGAGGGGTACGAGCAGTACTTC. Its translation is CASSLGLLAREGYEQYF.

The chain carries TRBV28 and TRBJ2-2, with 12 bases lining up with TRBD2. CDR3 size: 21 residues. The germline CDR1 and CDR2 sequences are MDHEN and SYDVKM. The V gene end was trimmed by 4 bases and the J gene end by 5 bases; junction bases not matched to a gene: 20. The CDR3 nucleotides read TGTGCCAGCAGTTCTCACCTCACCGCCAAGACTAGCGGGAGAAGGACCGGGGAGCTGTTTTTT. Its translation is CASSSHLTAKTSGRRTGELFF. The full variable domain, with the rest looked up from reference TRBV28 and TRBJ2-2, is DVKVTQSSRYLVKRTGEKVFLECVQDMDHENMFWYRQDPGLGLRLIYFSYDVKMKEKGDIPEGYSVSREKKERFSLILESASTNQTSMYLCASSSHLTAKTSGRRTGELFFGEGSRLTVL.

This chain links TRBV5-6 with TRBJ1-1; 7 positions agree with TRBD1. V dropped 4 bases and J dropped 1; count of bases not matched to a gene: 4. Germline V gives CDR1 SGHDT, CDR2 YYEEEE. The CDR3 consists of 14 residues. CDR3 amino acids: CASSKGQTNTEAFF. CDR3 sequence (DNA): TGTGCCAGCAGCAAGGGACAGACGAACACTGAAGCTTTCTTT.

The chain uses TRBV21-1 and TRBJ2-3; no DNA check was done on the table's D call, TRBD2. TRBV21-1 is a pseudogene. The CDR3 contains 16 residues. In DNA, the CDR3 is TGTGCCAGCAGCAATACTCCCACTAGCGGGAGGGATACGCAGTATTTT. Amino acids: CASSNTPTSGRDTQYF.

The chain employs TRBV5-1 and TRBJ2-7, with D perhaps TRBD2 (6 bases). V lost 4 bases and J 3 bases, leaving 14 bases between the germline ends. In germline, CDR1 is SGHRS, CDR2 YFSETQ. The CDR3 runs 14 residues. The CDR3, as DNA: TGCGCCAGCAGCCCCCCGGGGGTAGGCTACGAGCAGTACTTC. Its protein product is CASSPPGVGYEQYF.

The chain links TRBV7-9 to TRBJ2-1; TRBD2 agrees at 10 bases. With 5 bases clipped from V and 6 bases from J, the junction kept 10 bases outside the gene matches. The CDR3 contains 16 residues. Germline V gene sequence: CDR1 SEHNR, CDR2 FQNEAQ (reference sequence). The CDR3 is CASSTPAGGLFNEQFF. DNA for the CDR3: TGTGCCAGCAGCACCCCAGCGGGAGGGCTATTCAATGAGCAGTTCTTC.

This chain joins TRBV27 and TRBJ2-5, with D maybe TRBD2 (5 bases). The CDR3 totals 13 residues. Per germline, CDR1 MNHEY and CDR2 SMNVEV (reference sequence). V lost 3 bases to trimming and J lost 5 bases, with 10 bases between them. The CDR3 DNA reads TGTGCCAGCAGTTTCCGGGGATGGGAGACCCAGTACTTC. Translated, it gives CASSFRGWETQYF.

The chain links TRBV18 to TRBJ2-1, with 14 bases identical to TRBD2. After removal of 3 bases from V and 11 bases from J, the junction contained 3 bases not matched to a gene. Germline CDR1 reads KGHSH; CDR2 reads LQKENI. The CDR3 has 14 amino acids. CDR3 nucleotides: TGTGCCAGCTCACCCGGGACTAGCGGGAGACAGCAGTTCTTC. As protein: CASSPGTSGRQQFF.

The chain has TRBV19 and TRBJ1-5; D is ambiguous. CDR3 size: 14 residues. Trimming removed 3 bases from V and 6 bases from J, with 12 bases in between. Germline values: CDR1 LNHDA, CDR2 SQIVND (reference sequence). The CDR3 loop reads CASSIEVSGQPQHF. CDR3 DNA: TGTGCCAGTAGTATTGAGGTCTCCGGTCAGCCCCAGCATTTT.

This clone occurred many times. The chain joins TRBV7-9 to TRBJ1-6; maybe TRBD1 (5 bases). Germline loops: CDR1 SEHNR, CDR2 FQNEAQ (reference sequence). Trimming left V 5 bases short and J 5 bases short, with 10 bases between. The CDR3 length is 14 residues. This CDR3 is CASSVGQNNSPLHF. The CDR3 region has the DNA TGTGCCAGCAGCGTGGGGCAGAATAATTCACCCCTCCACTTT. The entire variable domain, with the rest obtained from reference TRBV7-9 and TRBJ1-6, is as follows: DTGVSQNPRHKITKRGQNVTFRCDPISEHNRLYWYRQTLGQGPEFLTYFQNEAQLEKSRLLSDRFSAERPKGSFSTLEIQRTEQGDSAMYLCASSVGQNNSPLHFGNGTRLTVT.

In nucleotides, the CDR3 is TGTGCCAGCAGCCAAAGGGCGGGAGCTTACAATGAGCAGTTCTTC. This sequence encodes CASSQRAGAYNEQFF. The genes are TRBV3-1 (or the pseudogene TRBV3-2) and TRBJ2-1; 7 nucleotides match TRBD2. Trimming took 2 bases from V and 4 from J; bases not matched to a gene: 5. The CDR3 has 15 residues. CDR1 and CDR2 from the germline V gene are LGHDT and YNNKEL (reference sequence).

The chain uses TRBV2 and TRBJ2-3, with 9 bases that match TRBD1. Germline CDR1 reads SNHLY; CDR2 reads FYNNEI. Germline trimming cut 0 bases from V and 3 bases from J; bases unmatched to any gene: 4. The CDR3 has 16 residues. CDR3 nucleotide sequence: TGTGCCAGCAGTGAAGCTGGGACAGGGTGGACAGATACGCAGTATTTT. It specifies CASSEAGTGWTDTQYF.